This T cell receptor (beta chain) was captured in a study of blood T cell repertoires in COVID-19. Using immunoSEQ multiplex PCR, the repertoire was profiled, and TCRdb retains in-frame clones only, with some absent. The data hold over 65,000 clones, with about 86% observed a single time. The CDR3 is 16 residues long. With V trimmed by 5 bases and J by 7 bases, 6 bases remained unmatched. The germline V gene has CDR1 MNHEY and CDR2 SVGEGT. The source is an elderly man with acute or convalescent COVID-19. The chain couples TRBV6-2 or TRBV6-3 to TRBJ2-2; 14 bases match TRBD2. Source material: peripheral blood. CDR3 region: CASSPGLAGVNGELFF. The CDR3 nucleotides are TGTGCCAGCAGTCCGGGACTAGCGGGAGTCAACGGGGAGCTGTTTTTT.